The TCR beta chain under discussion was sequenced for a study of T cells after yellow fever vaccination. Findings and caveats of the study: From the bulk population, abundant clonotypes could contaminate and appear within FACS-sorted repertoires. When the response was secondary, it was weaker but reached its peak faster, day 5 versus 15.

Note on this clonotype: Its cognate antigen is unknown.

V shed 5 bases and J shed 9 bases, with 19 bases lying between them. CDR1 LNHDA and CDR2 SQIVND come from the germline V gene (reference sequence). The CDR3 totals 14 residues. They built TCR cDNA with 5'RACE template switching, a step that put in a universal primer site and UMIs. TCRdb re-derived calls from the 5' RACE reads in MiXCR, one entry per CDR3 protein. The sample yields roughly 500,000 distinct CDR3 sequences, about 19% seen once. The sample was PBMCs, taken 15 days after the yellow fever booster vaccination. This TCR was recovered from a man younger than 45 who received the YFV17D yellow fever vaccine. This rearrangement joins TRBV19 to TRBJ1-2, with D possibly being TRBD1 (5 bases). The CDR3 loop reads CASSYVGTPVRYTF. The CDR3 coding sequence is TGTGCCAGTAGTTATGTCGGGACTCCGGTTCGCTACACCTTC.